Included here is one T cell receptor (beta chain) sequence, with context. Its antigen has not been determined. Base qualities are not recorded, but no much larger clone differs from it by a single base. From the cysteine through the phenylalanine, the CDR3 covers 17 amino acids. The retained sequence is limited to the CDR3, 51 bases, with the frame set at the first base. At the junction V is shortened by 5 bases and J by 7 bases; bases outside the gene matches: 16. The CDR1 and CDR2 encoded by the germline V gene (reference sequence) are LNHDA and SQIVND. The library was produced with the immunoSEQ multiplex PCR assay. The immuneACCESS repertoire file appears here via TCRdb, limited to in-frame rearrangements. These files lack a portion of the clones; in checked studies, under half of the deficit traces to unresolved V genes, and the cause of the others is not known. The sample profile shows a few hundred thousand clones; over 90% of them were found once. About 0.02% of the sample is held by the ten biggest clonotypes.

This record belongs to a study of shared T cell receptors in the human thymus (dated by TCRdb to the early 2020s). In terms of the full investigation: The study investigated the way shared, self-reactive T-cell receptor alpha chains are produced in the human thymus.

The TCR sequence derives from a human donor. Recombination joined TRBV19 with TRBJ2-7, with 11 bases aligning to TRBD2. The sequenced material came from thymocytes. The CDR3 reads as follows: CASSRSRTSGFQEEQYF. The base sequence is TGTGCCAGTAGTCGGTCTCGGACTAGCGGGTTCCAGGAAGAGCAGTACTTC.